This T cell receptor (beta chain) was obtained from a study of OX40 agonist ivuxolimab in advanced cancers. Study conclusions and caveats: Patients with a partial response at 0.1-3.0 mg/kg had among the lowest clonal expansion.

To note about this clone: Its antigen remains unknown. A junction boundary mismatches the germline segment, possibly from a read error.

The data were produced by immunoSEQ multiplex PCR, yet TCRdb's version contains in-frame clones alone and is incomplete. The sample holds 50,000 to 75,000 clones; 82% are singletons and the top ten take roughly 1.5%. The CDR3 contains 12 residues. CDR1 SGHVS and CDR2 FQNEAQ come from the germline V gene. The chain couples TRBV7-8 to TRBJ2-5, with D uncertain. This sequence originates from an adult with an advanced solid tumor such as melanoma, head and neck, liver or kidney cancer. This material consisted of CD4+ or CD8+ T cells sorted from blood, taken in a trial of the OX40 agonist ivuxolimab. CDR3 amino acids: CASTLTEETQYF. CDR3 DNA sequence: TGTGCCAGCACCTTAACCGAGGAGACCCAGTACTTC.